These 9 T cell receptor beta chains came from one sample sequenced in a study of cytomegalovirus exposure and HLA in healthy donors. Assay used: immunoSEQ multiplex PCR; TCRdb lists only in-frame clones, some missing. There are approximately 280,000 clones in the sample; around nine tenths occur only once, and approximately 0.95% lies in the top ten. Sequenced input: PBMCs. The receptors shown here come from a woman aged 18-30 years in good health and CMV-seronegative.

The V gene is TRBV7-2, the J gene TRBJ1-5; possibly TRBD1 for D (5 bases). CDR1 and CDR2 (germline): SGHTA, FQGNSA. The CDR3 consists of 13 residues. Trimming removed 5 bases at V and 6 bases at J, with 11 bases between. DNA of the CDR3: TGTGCCAGCAGCCAAAACGGGGGTCAGCCCCAGCATTTT. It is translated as CASSQNGGQPQHF.

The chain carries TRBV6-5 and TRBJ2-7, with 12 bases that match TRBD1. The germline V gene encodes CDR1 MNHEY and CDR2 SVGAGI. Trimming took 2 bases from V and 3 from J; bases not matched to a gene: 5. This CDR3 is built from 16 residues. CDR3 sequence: CASSYGTGGSVYEQYF. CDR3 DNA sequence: TGTGCCAGCAGTTACGGGACAGGGGGCTCGGTCTACGAGCAGTACTTC.

The CDR3 protein is CASSPGLAGVYEQFF. The CDR3 DNA is TGCGCCAGCAGCCCAGGACTAGCGGGAGTATATGAGCAGTTCTTC. This chain joins TRBV4-1 and TRBJ2-1; TRBD2 aligns across 13 bases. The CDR3 extends over 15 amino acids. Germline CDR1 reads MGHRA; CDR2 reads YSYEKL. The V segment lost 4 bases and the J segment 8 bases; nucleotides outside the gene matches: 5.

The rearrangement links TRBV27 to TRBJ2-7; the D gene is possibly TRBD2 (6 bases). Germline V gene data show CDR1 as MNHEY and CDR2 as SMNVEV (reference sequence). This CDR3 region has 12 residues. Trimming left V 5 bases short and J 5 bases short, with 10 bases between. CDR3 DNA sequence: TGTGCCAGCAGTCCCCCGGGGGACGAGCAGTACTTC. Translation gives CASSPPGDEQYF.

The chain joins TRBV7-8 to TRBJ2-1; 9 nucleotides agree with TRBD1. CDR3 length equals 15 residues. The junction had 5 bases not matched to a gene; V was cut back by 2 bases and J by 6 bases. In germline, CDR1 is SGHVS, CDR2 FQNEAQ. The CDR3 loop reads CASSLHGTGTNEQFF. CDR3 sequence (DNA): TGTGCCAGCAGCTTACACGGGACAGGGACCAATGAGCAGTTCTTC.

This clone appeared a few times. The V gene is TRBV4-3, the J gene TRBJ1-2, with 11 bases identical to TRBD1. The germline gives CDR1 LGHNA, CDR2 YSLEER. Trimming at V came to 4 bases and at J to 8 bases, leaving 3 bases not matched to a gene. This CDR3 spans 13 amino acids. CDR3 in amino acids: CASSPDRGQGYTF. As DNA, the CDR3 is TGCGCCAGCAGCCCGGACAGGGGGCAAGGCTACACCTTC.

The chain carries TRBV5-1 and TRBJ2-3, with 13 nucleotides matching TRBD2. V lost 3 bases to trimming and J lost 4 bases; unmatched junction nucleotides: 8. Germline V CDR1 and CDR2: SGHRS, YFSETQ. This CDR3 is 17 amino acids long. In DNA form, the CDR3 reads TGCGCCAGCAGCTCCAGGACTAGCGGGAGTAGTGCAGATACGCAGTATTTT. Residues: CASSSRTSGSSADTQYF.

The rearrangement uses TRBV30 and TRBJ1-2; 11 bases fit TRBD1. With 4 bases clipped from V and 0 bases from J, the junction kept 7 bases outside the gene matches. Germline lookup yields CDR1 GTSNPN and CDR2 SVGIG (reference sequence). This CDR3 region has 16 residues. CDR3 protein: CAWKGTGGNTNYGYTF. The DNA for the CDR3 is TGTGCCTGGAAAGGGACAGGGGGAAACACTAACTATGGCTACACCTTC.

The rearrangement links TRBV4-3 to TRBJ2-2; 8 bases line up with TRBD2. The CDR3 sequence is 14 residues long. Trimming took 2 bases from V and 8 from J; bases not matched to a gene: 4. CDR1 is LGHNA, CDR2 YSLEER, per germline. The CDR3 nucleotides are TGCGCCAGCAGCCAACAAAGCGGGAGAGGGGAGCTGTTTTTT. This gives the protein CASSQQSGRGELFF.